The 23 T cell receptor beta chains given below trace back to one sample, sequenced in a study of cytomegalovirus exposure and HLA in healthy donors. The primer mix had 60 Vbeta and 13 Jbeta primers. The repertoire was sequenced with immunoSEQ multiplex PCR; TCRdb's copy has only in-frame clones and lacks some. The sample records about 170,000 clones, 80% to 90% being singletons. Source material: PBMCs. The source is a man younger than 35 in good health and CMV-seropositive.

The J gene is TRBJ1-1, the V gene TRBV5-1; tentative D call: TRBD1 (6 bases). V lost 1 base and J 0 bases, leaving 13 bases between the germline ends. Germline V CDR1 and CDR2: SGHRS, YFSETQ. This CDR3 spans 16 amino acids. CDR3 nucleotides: TGCGCCAGCAGCTTGTCTCCGGGGACAATGAACACTGAAGCTTTCTTT. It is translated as CASSLSPGTMNTEAFF.

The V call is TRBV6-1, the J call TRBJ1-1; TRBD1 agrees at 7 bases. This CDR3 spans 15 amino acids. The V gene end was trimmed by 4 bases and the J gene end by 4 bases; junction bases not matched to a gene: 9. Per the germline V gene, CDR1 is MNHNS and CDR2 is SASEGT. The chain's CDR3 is CASSARQGLSTEAFF. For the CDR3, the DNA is TGTGCCAGCAGTGCCCGACAGGGCTTAAGCACTGAAGCTTTCTTT.

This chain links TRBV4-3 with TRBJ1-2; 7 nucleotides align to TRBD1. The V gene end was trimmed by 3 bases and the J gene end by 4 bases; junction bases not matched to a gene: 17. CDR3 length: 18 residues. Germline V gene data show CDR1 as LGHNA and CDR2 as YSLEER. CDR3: CASSQGTPDRDLLYGYTF. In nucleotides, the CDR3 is TGCGCCAGCAGCCAGGGGACCCCCGACAGGGACCTACTCTATGGCTACACCTTC.

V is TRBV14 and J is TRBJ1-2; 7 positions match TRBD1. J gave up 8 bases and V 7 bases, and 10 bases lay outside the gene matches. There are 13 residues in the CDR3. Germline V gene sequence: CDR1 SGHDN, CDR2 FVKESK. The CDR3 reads CASTSSRTGGYTF. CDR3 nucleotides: TGTGCCAGCACCTCAAGCAGGACAGGAGGCTACACCTTC.

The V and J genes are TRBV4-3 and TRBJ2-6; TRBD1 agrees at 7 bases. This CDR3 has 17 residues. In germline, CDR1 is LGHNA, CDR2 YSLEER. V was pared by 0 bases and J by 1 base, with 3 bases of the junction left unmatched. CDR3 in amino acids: CASSQDWGQSGANVLTF. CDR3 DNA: TGCGCCAGCAGCCAAGATTGGGGACAGTCTGGGGCCAACGTCCTGACTTTC.

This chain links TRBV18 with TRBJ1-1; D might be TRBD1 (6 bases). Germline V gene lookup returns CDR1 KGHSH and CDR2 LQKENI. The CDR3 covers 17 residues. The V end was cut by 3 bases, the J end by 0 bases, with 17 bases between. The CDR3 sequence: CASSPEGSGGMNTEAFF. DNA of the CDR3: TGTGCCAGCTCACCCGAGGGATCGGGGGGCATGAACACTGAAGCTTTCTTT. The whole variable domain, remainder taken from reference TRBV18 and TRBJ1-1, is NAGVMQNPRHLVRRRGQEARLRCSPMKGHSHVYWYRQLPEEGLKFMVYLQKENIIDESGMPKERFSAEFPKEGPSILRIQQVVRGDSAAYFCASSPEGSGGMNTEAFFGQGTRLTVV.

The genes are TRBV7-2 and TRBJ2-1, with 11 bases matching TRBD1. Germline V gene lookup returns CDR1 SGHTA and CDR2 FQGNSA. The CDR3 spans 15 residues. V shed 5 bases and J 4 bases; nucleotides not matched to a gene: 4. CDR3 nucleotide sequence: TGTGCCAGCAGCCAGGACAGGGGGCTATACAATGAGCAGTTCTTC. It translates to CASSQDRGLYNEQFF.

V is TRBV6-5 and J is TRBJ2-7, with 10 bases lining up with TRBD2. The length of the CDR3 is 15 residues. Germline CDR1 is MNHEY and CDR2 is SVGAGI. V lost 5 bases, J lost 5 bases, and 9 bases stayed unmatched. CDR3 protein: CASSPQRGGFDEQYF. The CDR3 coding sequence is TGTGCCAGCAGTCCGCAGCGGGGGGGCTTCGACGAGCAGTACTTC.

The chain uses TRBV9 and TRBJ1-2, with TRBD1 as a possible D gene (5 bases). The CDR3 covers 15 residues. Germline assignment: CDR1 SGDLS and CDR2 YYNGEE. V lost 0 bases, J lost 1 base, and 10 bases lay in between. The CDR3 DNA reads TGTGCCAGCAGCGTAGGGGGGGTCAGTAACTATGGCTACACCTTC. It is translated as CASSVGGVSNYGYTF. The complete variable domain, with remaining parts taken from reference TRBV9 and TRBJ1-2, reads DSGVTQTPKHLITATGQRVTLRCSPRSGDLSVYWYQQSLDQGLQFLIQYYNGEERAKGNILERFSAQQFPDLHSELNLSSLELGDSALYFCASSVGGVSNYGYTFGSGTRLTVV.

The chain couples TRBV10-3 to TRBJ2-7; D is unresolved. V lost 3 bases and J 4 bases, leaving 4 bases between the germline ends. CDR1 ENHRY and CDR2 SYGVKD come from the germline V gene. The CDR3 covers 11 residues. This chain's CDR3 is CAISDGYEQYF. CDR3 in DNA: TGTGCCATCAGTGACGGTTACGAGCAGTACTTC.

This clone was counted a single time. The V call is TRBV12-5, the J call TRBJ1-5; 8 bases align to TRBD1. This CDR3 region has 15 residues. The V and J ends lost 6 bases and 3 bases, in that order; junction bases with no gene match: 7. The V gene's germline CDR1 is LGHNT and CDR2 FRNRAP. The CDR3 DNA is TGTGCTAGTGGAGCGGACAGGGCCCCCAATCAGCCCCAGCATTTT. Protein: CASGADRAPNQPQHF.

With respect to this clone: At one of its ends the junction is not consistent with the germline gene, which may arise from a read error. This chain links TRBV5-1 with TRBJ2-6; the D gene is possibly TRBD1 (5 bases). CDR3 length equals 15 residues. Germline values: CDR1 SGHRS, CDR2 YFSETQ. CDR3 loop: CASSPLVGGANGLTF. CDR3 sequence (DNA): TGCGCCAGCAGCCCATTGGTGGGTGGGGCCAACGGCCTGACTTTC.

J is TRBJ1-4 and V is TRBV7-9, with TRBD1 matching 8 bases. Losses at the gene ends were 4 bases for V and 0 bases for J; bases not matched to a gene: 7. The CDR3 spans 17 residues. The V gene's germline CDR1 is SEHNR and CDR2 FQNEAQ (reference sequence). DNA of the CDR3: TGTGCCAGCAGCTCCGGGACAGGTCCCGCAACTAATGAAAAACTGTTTTTT. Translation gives CASSSGTGPATNEKLFF.

The CDR3 sequence: CASSLGRVAGDTDTQYF. For the CDR3, the DNA is TGTGCCAGCAGCTTAGGGCGGGTAGCGGGAGACACAGATACGCAGTATTTT. This chain uses TRBV7-9 with TRBJ2-3, with TRBD2 identical over 9 bases. The CDR3 runs to 17 residues. After removal of 1 base from V and 2 bases from J, the junction contained 7 bases not matched to a gene. Germline assignment: CDR1 SEHNR and CDR2 FQNEAQ (reference sequence). Combining the CDR3 with reference TRBV7-9 and TRBJ2-3 gives the whole variable domain DTGVSQNPRHKITKRGQNVTFRCDPISEHNRLYWYRQTLGQGPEFLTYFQNEAQLEKSRLLSDRFSAERPKGSFSTLEIQRTEQGDSAMYLCASSLGRVAGDTDTQYFGPGTRLTVL.

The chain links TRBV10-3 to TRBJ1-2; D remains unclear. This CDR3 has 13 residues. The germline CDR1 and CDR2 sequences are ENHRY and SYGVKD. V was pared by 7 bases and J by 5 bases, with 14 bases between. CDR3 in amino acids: CAIKRSRRYGYTF. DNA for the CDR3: TGTGCCATCAAGAGGTCGCGACGATATGGCTACACCTTC.

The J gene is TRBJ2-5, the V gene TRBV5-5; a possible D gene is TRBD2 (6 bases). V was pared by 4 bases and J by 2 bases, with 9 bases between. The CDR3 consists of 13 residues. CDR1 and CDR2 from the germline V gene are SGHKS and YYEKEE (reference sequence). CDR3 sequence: CASSPGSQETQYF. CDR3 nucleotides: TGTGCCAGCAGCCCCGGGAGTCAAGAGACCCAGTACTTC.

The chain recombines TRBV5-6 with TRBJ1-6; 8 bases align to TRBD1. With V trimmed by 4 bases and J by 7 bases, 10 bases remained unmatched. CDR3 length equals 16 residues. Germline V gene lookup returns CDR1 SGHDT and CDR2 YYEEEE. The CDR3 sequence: CASSEFGQGKNSPLHF. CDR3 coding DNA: TGTGCCAGCAGCGAATTCGGACAGGGCAAGAATTCACCCCTCCACTTT.

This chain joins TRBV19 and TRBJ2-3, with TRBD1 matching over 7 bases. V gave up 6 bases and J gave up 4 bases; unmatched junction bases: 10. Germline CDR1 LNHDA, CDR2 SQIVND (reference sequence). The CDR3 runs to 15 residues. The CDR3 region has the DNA TGTGCCAGTAGCCCCCGGGACAGTAGTCCAGATACGCAGTATTTT. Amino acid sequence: CASSPRDSSPDTQYF.

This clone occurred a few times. The CDR3 region is CSVGVRDRVDYGYTF. The CDR3 coding sequence is TGCAGCGTTGGCGTCCGGGACAGGGTGGACTATGGCTACACCTTC. The chain links TRBV29-1 to TRBJ1-2; 9 nucleotides align to TRBD1. V lost 4 bases to trimming and J lost 3 bases; unmatched junction nucleotides: 9. The CDR3 runs to 15 residues. Germline V gives CDR1 SQVTM, CDR2 ANQGSEA.

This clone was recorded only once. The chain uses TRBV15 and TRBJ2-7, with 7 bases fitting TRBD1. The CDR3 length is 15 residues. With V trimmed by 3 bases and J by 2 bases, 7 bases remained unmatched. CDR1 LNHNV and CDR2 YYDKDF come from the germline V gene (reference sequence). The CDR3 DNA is TGTGCCACCAGCAGCATACGGACAGGCACCTACGAGCAGTACTTC. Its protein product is CATSSIRTGTYEQYF.

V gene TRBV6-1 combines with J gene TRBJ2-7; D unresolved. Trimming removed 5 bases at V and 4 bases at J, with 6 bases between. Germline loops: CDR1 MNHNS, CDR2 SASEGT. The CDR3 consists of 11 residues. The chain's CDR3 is CASSPLYEQYF. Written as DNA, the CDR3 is TGTGCCAGCAGTCCCCTTTACGAGCAGTACTTC.

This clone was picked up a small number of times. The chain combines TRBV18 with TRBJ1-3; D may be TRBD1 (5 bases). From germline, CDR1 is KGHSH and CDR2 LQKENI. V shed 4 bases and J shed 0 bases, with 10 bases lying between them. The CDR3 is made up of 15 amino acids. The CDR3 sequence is CASSQGAYSGNTIYF. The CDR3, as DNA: TGTGCCAGCTCACAAGGGGCCTACTCTGGAAACACCATATATTTT.

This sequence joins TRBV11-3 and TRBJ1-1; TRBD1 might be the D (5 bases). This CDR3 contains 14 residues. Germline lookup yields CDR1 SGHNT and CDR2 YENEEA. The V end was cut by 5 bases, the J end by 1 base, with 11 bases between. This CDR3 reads CASSRGGANTEAFF. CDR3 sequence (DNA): TGTGCCAGCAGCCGTGGAGGGGCGAACACTGAAGCTTTCTTT.